The next 25 T cell receptor beta chains were all read from a single sample in a study of T cell responses to AZD1222 COVID-19 vaccine (dated by TCRdb to about 2021). According to the study, the label for this sample's time point signals: baseline before first vaccination. The library was produced with the immunoSEQ multiplex PCR assay. The table comes from immuneACCESS by way of TCRdb, which keeps in-frame sequences with V and J called. Part of the clones is missing from these tables; in studies checked, under half for an unresolved V gene and the rest for unknown reasons. This sample has around 140,000 clones in its table, and 80% to 90% of those were observed once. The top ten clonotypes cover 1.6% of the sample. Sequenced material: peripheral blood, taken on day 0 of AZD1222 vaccination. Receptors originate from an adult in good health.

V is TRBV27 and J is TRBJ2-1, with 9 nucleotides matching TRBD2. Germline CDR1 and CDR2: MNHEY and SMNVEV (reference sequence). J lost 7 bases, V lost 3 bases, and 4 bases had no gene match. This CDR3 has 14 residues. CDR3 bases: TGTGCCAGCAGTTTGGGGACTAGCAGAAATGAGCAGTTCTTC. Translated: CASSLGTSRNEQFF.

The gene calls are TRBV6-5 and TRBJ1-1, with D unresolved. The CDR3 has 13 amino acids. Germline CDR1 reads MNHEY; CDR2 reads SVGAGI. Deletions cut 8 bases from V and 1 base from J, with 11 bases between. The CDR3 region has the DNA TGTGCCAGCGAAAAAAGAGGGAACACTGAAGCTTTCTTT. It encodes CASEKRGNTEAFF.

This clone was counted once. V usage is TRBV10-3 and J usage is TRBJ2-7; possibly TRBD1 for D (6 bases). The V end lost 3 bases, the J end lost 0 bases, and 12 bases lay between the germline ends. This CDR3 has 15 amino acids. From germline, CDR1 is ENHRY and CDR2 SYGVKD. CDR3 DNA: TGTGCCATCAGTGAAGGTATACAGGGCTCCTACGAGCAGTACTTC. It is translated as CAISEGIQGSYEQYF.

This clone has a single count. The CDR3 nucleotides are TGCGCCAGCAGCTTAACTACTCAACAGGGCGCTGAAGCTTTCTTT. It encodes CASSLTTQQGAEAFF. This chain connects TRBV5-1 to TRBJ1-1, with D possibly being TRBD1 (6 bases). CDR3 length: 15 residues. Germline V gene data show CDR1 as SGHRS and CDR2 as YFSETQ. V was trimmed by 2 bases and J by 6 bases, leaving 17 bases between them.

This clone was seen a handful of times. The chain employs TRBV2 and TRBJ2-7; 10 bases are a match to TRBD1. V shed 7 bases and J 5 bases; nucleotides not matched to a gene: 5. Germline V gene data show CDR1 as SNHLY and CDR2 as FYNNEI. This CDR3 contains 13 residues. CDR3 DNA: TGTGCCAGCAATCCGGGACAGGGGAACGAGCAGTACTTC. It is translated as CASNPGQGNEQYF.

This rearrangement joins TRBV3-1 (or the pseudogene TRBV3-2) to TRBJ1-6; maybe TRBD1 (5 bases). The germline V and J ends were trimmed by 0 bases and 7 bases, with 10 bases remaining between them. The CDR3 is 15 amino acids. Germline V gene sequence: CDR1 LGHDT, CDR2 YNNKEL (reference sequence). CDR3 residues: CASSQDHPGNSPLHF. The CDR3 DNA reads TGTGCCAGCAGCCAAGATCATCCAGGGAATTCACCCCTCCACTTT.

The chain carries TRBV3-1 (or the pseudogene TRBV3-2) and TRBJ2-7, with 8 bases aligning to TRBD1. The trim removed 0 bases at V and 6 bases at J, leaving 7 bases unmatched. Germline V gene data show CDR1 as LGHDT and CDR2 as YNNKEL (reference sequence). CDR3 length: 15 residues. The CDR3 sequence: CASSQDSVRGREQYF. DNA for the CDR3: TGTGCCAGCAGCCAAGATTCAGTCAGGGGGCGCGAGCAGTACTTC.

The V gene is TRBV28, the J gene TRBJ2-3; 8 bases map to TRBD2. The germline CDR1 and CDR2 sequences are MDHEN and SYDVKM. V dropped 2 bases and J dropped 2; count of bases not matched to a gene: 6. The CDR3 is 16 amino acids. The CDR3 nucleotides are TGTGCCAGCAGTTTAAGTGCGGGAGGTTCCACAGATACGCAGTATTTT. Its protein product is CASSLSAGGSTDTQYF.

On this clone: A read error may produce the germline difference seen at one junction end. The rearrangement joins TRBV7-7 to TRBJ2-5, with TRBD2 identical over 13 bases. The CDR3 runs to 19 residues. CDR1 is SSHAT and CDR2 is FNYEAQ in the germline V gene (reference sequence). DNA of the CDR3: TGTGCTAGCAGCCCCGGACTAGCGGGAGAACGGTGGGGCCAAGAGACCCAGTACTTC. The encoded protein is CASSPGLAGERWGQETQYF.

The V gene is TRBV30, the J gene TRBJ1-5; D perhaps matches TRBD1 (5 bases). The CDR3 covers 13 residues. Looked up from germline, CDR1 is GTSNPN and CDR2 is SVGIG (reference sequence). V was clipped by 2 bases and J by 2 bases, with 7 bases between them. The CDR3 DNA follows: TGTGCCTGGAGTCTCAGGGGCAATCAGCCCCAGCATTTT. It encodes CAWSLRGNQPQHF.

The V call is TRBV5-1, the J call TRBJ2-1; 15 positions match TRBD2. J lost 6 bases, V lost 0 bases, and 4 bases had no gene match. Germline-derived CDR1 and CDR2 are SGHRS and YFSETQ. The CDR3 runs to 17 residues. CDR3: CASSLEGLAGGFNEQFF. DNA of the CDR3: TGCGCCAGCAGCTTGGAGGGACTAGCGGGAGGATTCAATGAGCAGTTCTTC.

V usage is TRBV30 and J usage is TRBJ1-2, with unresolved D. Between the trimmed V and J ends, which lost 8 bases and 8 bases, there was a span of 18 bases. Germline values: CDR1 GTSNPN, CDR2 SVGIG (reference sequence). CDR3 length: 12 amino acids. The chain's CDR3 is CALQVVAEGYTF. The CDR3 bases are TGTGCCCTCCAGGTCGTCGCGGAGGGCTACACCTTC.

The V and J genes are TRBV18 and TRBJ2-7; 7 nucleotides line up with TRBD2. Germline-derived CDR1 and CDR2 are KGHSH and LQKENI. The CDR3 covers 16 residues. J lost 3 bases, V lost 0 bases, and 8 bases had no gene match. The CDR3 loop is CASSPPSGGRYYEQYF. Here the CDR3 DNA reads TGTGCCAGCTCACCACCCTCGGGGGGACGGTACTACGAGCAGTACTTC.

This clone showed up just once. V and J are TRBV5-1 and TRBJ2-5; no definite D call. The CDR3 has 14 amino acids. Germline V gene lookup returns CDR1 SGHRS and CDR2 YFSETQ. Between the trimmed V and J ends, which lost 0 bases and 5 bases, there was a span of 11 bases. The CDR3: CASSLALARETQYF. Here the CDR3 DNA reads TGCGCCAGCAGCTTGGCCTTGGCACGGGAGACCCAGTACTTC.

The J gene is TRBJ1-1, the V gene TRBV12-3 or TRBV12-4; D is unclear. The V end was cut by 3 bases, the J end by 7 bases, with 12 bases between. The CDR3 has 13 amino acids. CDR3 amino acids: CASSFGVQFEAFF. The CDR3 DNA follows: TGTGCCAGCAGTTTCGGCGTGCAGTTTGAAGCTTTCTTT.

The gene calls are TRBV27 and TRBJ1-6; D is possibly TRBD1 (5 bases). V lost 8 bases to trimming and J lost 0 bases, with 11 bases between them. Germline lookup yields CDR1 MNHEY and CDR2 SMNVEV (reference sequence). There are 15 residues in the CDR3. The CDR3 sequence: CASADGHSYNSPLHF. CDR3 bases: TGTGCCAGCGCGGACGGACACTCCTATAATTCACCCCTCCACTTT.

J is TRBJ2-1 and V is TRBV27; possibly TRBD1 for D (5 bases). The CDR3 extends over 13 amino acids. The germline V and J ends were trimmed by 3 bases and 4 bases, with 7 bases remaining between them. Germline loops: CDR1 MNHEY, CDR2 SMNVEV (reference sequence). CDR3 loop: CASSFQGYNEQFF. The CDR3 DNA follows: TGTGCCAGCAGTTTCCAGGGTTACAATGAGCAGTTCTTC.

The rearrangement uses TRBV19 and TRBJ1-2, with 7 bases fitting TRBD1. CDR3 length: 14 amino acids. Looked up from germline, CDR1 is LNHDA and CDR2 is SQIVND (reference sequence). V lost 7 bases and J lost 7; bases outside the gene matches: 12. CDR3: CASTGGQILAGYTF. CDR3 DNA sequence: TGTGCCAGTACAGGGGGACAGATTTTGGCTGGCTACACCTTC.

V usage is TRBV7-2 and J usage is TRBJ1-5; TRBD1 matches at 7 bases. CDR1 and CDR2 from the germline V gene are SGHTA and FQGNSA. This CDR3 has 17 residues. V lost 4 bases and J lost 1; bases outside the gene matches: 10. CDR3 coding DNA: TGTGCCAGCAGCTACGGGAAGAACAGGGGCAGCAATCAGCCCCAGCATTTT. It yields the protein CASSYGKNRGSNQPQHF.

The chain recombines TRBV23-1 with TRBJ2-2; D may correspond to TRBD1 or TRBD2 (6 bases each). TRBV23-1 is an open reading frame whose function is uncertain. The V gene lost 1 base and the J gene lost 3 bases, with 15 bases spanning the gap. The CDR3 has 17 residues. DNA of the CDR3: TGCGCCAGCAGTCAATTGCCGGGGGCGAAAGACACCGGGGAGCTGTTTTTT. Residues: CASSQLPGAKDTGELFF.

This chain joins TRBV25-1 and TRBJ2-7, with 7 bases aligning to TRBD2. Trimming removed 7 bases from V and 3 bases from J; junction bases left unmatched: 12. Germline lookup yields CDR1 MGHDK and CDR2 SYGVNS. The length of the CDR3 is 15 residues. DNA of the CDR3: TGTGCCAGCACCCATGGGAGGGGACTAAACTACGAGCAGTACTTC. Encoded protein: CASTHGRGLNYEQYF.

This sequence joins TRBV7-2 and TRBJ1-5; TRBD1 might be the D (5 bases). The CDR3 has 14 amino acids. Germline V lookup: CDR1 SGHTA, CDR2 FQGNSA. Trimming cost V 5 bases and J 3 bases, with 11 bases left between them. CDR3 DNA: TGTGCCAGCAGCCTGAGACAGTACAATCAGCCCCAGCATTTT. Translation: CASSLRQYNQPQHF. The entire variable domain, with the rest obtained from reference TRBV7-2 and TRBJ1-5, is as follows: GAGVSQSPSNKVTEKGKDVELRCDPISGHTALYWYRQSLGQGLEFLIYFQGNSAPDKSGLPSDRFSAERTGGSVSTLTIQRTQQEDSAVYLCASSLRQYNQPQHFGDGTRLSIL.

J is TRBJ2-3 and V is TRBV27, with D unresolved. The CDR3 contains 12 residues. Trimming removed 5 bases from V and 4 bases from J, with 7 bases in between. The germline V gene has CDR1 MNHEY and CDR2 SMNVEV (reference sequence). The DNA for the CDR3 is TGTGCCAGCAGTCTTCGGTCAGATACGCAGTATTTT. This gives the protein CASSLRSDTQYF.

The CDR3: CASSIQGQGNYEQYF. CDR3 in DNA: TGTGCCAGTAGTATCCAGGGACAGGGAAACTACGAGCAGTACTTC. The V gene is TRBV19, the J gene TRBJ2-7; TRBD1 matches 9 bases. V lost 3 bases, J lost 3 bases, and 6 bases stayed unmatched. The CDR3 runs 15 residues. Germline loops: CDR1 LNHDA, CDR2 SQIVND (reference sequence).

The chain is built from TRBV3-1 (or the pseudogene TRBV3-2) and TRBJ1-1; 9 bases map to TRBD1. The germline V gene encodes CDR1 LGHDT and CDR2 YNNKEL (reference sequence). The CDR3 is made up of 17 amino acids. The V segment lost 5 bases and the J segment 4 bases; nucleotides outside the gene matches: 14. The CDR3 DNA sequence: TGTGCCAGCAGCTCCCCCGCTGGGACAGGGCGCCGCACTGAAGCTTTCTTT. Translation: CASSSPAGTGRRTEAFF.